Listed here is a single T cell receptor beta chain. Some clones are missing from TCRdb's copy, which holds only in-frame ones; the method was immunoSEQ multiplex PCR. This repertoire shows over 300,000 clones, roughly 89% found once; its top ten account for about 7%. This entry belongs to a study of blood T cell repertoires in COVID-19. The CDR3 loop spans 15 amino acids. Germline CDR1 MNHEY, CDR2 SVGEGT. V was pared by 2 bases and J by 2 bases, with 12 bases between. The sequenced sample was peripheral blood. This TCR was recovered from a man aged 18 to 35 with active or convalescent COVID-19. This chain links TRBV6-2 or TRBV6-3 with TRBJ2-5, with D hard to call. The CDR3 DNA sequence: TGTGCCAGCAGTTACCTTCGACAATCACAAGAGACCCAGTACTTC. Protein sequence: CASSYLRQSQETQYF.